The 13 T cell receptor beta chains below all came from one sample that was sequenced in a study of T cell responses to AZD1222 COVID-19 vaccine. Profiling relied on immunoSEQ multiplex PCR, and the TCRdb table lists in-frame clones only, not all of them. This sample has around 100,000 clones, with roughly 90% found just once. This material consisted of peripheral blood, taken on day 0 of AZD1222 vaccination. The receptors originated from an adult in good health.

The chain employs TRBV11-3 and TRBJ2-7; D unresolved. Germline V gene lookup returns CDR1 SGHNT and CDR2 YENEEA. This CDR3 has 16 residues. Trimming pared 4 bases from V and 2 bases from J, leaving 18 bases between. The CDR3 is CASSSQSAAEPYEQYF. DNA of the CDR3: TGTGCCAGCAGCTCCCAGAGCGCGGCCGAACCCTACGAGCAGTACTTC.

In nucleotides, the CDR3 is TGTGCCAGCAGCTTAGCCCCAGGGGAAGGGAACACTGAAGCTTTCTTT. This translates into CASSLAPGEGNTEAFF. The chain is built from TRBV7-9 and TRBJ1-1; D may be TRBD1 (6 bases). Trimming pared 0 bases from V and 1 base from J, leaving 12 bases between. The CDR3 runs 16 residues. Per germline, CDR1 SEHNR and CDR2 FQNEAQ (reference sequence).

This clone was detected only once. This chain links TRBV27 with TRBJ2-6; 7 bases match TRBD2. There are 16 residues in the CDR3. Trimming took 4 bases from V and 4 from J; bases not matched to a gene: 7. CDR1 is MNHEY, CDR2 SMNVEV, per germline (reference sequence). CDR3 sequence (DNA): TGTGCCAGCAGTTCTGGCGGGGGTTCGGGGGCCAACGTCCTGACTTTC. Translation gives CASSSGGGSGANVLTF.

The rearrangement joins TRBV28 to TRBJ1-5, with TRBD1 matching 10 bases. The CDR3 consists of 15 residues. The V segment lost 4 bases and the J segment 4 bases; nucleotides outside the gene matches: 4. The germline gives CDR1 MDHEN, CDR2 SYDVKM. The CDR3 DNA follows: TGTGCCAGCAGTTCCGGGACAGGGGTTAATCAGCCCCAGCATTTT. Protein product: CASSSGTGVNQPQHF. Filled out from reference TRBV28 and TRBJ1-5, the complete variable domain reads DVKVTQSSRYLVKRTGEKVFLECVQDMDHENMFWYRQDPGLGLRLIYFSYDVKMKEKGDIPEGYSVSREKKERFSLILESASTNQTSMYLCASSSGTGVNQPQHFGDGTRLSIL.

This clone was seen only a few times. This chain's CDR3 is CASSDWTGTEAFF. In DNA form, the CDR3 reads TGTGCCAGCAGTGACTGGACAGGGACTGAAGCTTTCTTT. The chain has TRBV6-4 and TRBJ1-1, with TRBD1 identical over 8 bases. Germline CDR1 reads MRHNA; CDR2 reads SNTAGT. The CDR3 loop spans 13 amino acids. V trimming: 1 base; J trimming: 5 bases; junction bases outside the gene matches: 0.

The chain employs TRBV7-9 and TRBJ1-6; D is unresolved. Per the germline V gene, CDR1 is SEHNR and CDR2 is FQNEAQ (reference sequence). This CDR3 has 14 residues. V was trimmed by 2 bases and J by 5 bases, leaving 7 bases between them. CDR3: CASSLPWDNSPLHF. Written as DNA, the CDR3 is TGTGCCAGCAGCTTACCCTGGGATAATTCACCCCTCCACTTT.

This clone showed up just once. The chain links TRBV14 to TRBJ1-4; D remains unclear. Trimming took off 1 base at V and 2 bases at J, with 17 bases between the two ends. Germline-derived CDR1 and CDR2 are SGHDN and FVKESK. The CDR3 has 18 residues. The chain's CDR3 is CASSQGKKHTATNEKLFF. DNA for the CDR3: TGTGCCAGCAGCCAAGGGAAAAAGCATACAGCTACTAATGAAAAACTGTTTTTT.

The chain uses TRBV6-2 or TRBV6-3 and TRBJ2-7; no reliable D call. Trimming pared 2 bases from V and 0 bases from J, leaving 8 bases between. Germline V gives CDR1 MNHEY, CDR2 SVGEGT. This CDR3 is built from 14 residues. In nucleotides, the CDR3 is TGTGCCAGCAGTTACACATCCCCCTCCTACGAGCAGTACTTC. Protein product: CASSYTSPSYEQYF.

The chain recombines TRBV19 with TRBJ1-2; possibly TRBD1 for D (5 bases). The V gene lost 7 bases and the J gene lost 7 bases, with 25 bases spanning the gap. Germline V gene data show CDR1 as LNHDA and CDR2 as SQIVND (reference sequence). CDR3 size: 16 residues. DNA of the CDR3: TGTGCCAGTACCCCTTGGGCCGATAAACCTCAGGGTGGCTACACCTTC. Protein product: CASTPWADKPQGGYTF.

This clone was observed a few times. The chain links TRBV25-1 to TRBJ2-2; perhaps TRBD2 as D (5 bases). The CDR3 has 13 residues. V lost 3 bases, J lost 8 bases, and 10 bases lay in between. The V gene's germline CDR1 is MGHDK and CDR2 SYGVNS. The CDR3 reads CASSDGRRGELFF. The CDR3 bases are TGTGCCAGCAGTGATGGGAGACGGGGGGAGCTGTTTTTT.

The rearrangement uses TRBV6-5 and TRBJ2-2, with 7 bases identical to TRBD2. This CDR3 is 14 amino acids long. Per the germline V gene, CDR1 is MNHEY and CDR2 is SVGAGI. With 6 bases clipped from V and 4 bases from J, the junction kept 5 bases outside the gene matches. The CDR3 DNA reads TGTGCCAGCAGGTCTTCTAGCGGCACCGGGGAGCTGTTTTTT. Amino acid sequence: CASRSSSGTGELFF.

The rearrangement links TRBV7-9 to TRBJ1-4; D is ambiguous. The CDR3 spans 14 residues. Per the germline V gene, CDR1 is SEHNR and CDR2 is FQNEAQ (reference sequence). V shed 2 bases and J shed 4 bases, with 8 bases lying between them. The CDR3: CASSLSRLNEKLFF. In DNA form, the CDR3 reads TGTGCCAGCAGCTTATCTCGACTTAATGAAAAACTGTTTTTT.

This chain's CDR3 is CASSSSRLAGGTTGELFF. CDR3 in DNA: TGTGCCAGCAGTTCCTCCCGGCTAGCGGGAGGTACCACCGGGGAGCTGTTTTTT. The gene calls are TRBV28 and TRBJ2-2; 11 bases are shared with TRBD2. CDR1 and CDR2 (germline): MDHEN, SYDVKM. V shed 4 bases and J 4 bases; nucleotides not matched to a gene: 11. This CDR3 comprises 18 residues. The full variable domain, completed using reference TRBV28 and TRBJ2-2, is DVKVTQSSRYLVKRTGEKVFLECVQDMDHENMFWYRQDPGLGLRLIYFSYDVKMKEKGDIPEGYSVSREKKERFSLILESASTNQTSMYLCASSSSRLAGGTTGELFFGEGSRLTVL.